One sample yielded the 19 T cell receptor beta chains listed below, sequenced in a study of identical twins. Each CDR3 protein is one row after TCRdb ran MiXCR on the 5' RACE reads. The sample includes approximately 670,000 distinct CDR3 sequences, approximately 6% seen only once; the top ten take 1.5% to 2%. Sequencing was carried out using naive T cells sorted from blood. The receptor set was obtained from a man between 18 and 29 years old in good health.

This clonotype was seen at least ten times. In DNA, the CDR3 is TGCAGTGCTAGAGGATTACAGGCGTACTACATGGCTGAGCAGTTCTTC. Translating it yields CSARGLQAYYMAEQFF. This chain links TRBV20-1 with TRBJ2-1, with TRBD1 as a possible D gene (5 bases). The CDR3 is 16 amino acids. V shed 1 base and J shed 9 bases, with 22 bases lying between them. The germline V gene has CDR1 DFQATT and CDR2 SNEGSKA (reference sequence).

The gene calls are TRBV25-1 and TRBJ2-1, with TRBD1 matching over 8 bases. Germline-derived CDR1 and CDR2 are MGHDK and SYGVNS. This CDR3 comprises 14 residues. Trimming took 7 bases from V and 1 from J; bases not matched to a gene: 3. The CDR3 DNA reads TGTGCCAGCAACGACAGGGGATCCTACAATGAGCAGTTCTTC. It yields the protein CASNDRGSYNEQFF.

This clonotype occurred many times. V is TRBV20-1 and J is TRBJ2-1; the D gene is possibly TRBD2 (5 bases). Between the trimmed V and J ends, which lost 0 bases and 5 bases, there was a span of 11 bases. This CDR3 spans 14 amino acids. CDR1 DFQATT and CDR2 SNEGSKA come from the germline V gene (reference sequence). CDR3 in DNA: TGCAGTGCTAGAGACCGAGGGAGCCACAATGAGCAGTTCTTC. It yields the protein CSARDRGSHNEQFF.

The sample holds many counts of this clonotype. The V and J genes are TRBV10-3 and TRBJ2-3; D not resolved. Trimming stripped 10 bases from V and 4 bases from J, with 9 bases between. The CDR3 runs to 11 residues. CDR1 is ENHRY, CDR2 SYGVKD, per germline. In nucleotides, the CDR3 is TGTGCCACCGCTAGGGCAGATACGCAGTATTTT. Its translation is CATARADTQYF.

This clonotype came up many times. This chain's CDR3 is CASSQRKIGGSSTDTQYF. CDR3 bases: TGTGCCAGCAGCCAGAGAAAGATCGGAGGTTCTAGCACAGATACGCAGTATTTT. The chain carries TRBV4-2 and TRBJ2-3; D is perhaps TRBD2 (5 bases). The CDR3 length is 18 residues. With 3 bases removed from V and 0 bases from J, the gap between germline ends came to 19 bases. The germline CDR1 and CDR2 sequences are LGHNA and YNFKEQ.

This clonotype was counted a few times. The chain couples TRBV18 to TRBJ1-5; D call uncertain. The CDR3 extends over 18 amino acids. CDR1 is KGHSH, CDR2 LQKENI, per germline. The V end lost 2 bases, the J end lost 0 bases, and 17 bases lay between the germline ends. CDR3 loop: CASSPSPQSSDSNQPQHF. The CDR3 nucleotides are TGTGCCAGCTCACCAAGCCCCCAGAGCTCCGATAGCAATCAGCCCCAGCATTTT.

V and J are TRBV7-9 and TRBJ1-2; possibly TRBD1 for D (6 bases). V shed 5 bases and J shed 8 bases, with 18 bases lying between them. This CDR3 is 14 amino acids long. CDR1 is SEHNR, CDR2 FQNEAQ, per germline (reference sequence). CDR3 residues: CASSDLRGIRGYTF. CDR3 coding DNA: TGTGCCAGCAGCGACCTCAGGGGCATCAGGGGCTACACCTTC.

This clonotype has ten or more counts. The chain links TRBV12-3 or TRBV12-4 to TRBJ1-5; D is unclear. This CDR3 contains 16 residues. The V end lost 5 bases, the J end lost 5 bases, and 19 bases lay between the germline ends. This CDR3 is CASSLRESALDQPQHF. The CDR3 nucleotides read TGTGCCAGCAGTCTACGCGAGAGCGCCCTGGATCAGCCCCAGCATTTT.

This clonotype was counted many times. The chain carries TRBV12-3 or TRBV12-4 and TRBJ1-5, with a tentative D call TRBD1 (6 bases). Trimming pared 5 bases from V and 4 bases from J, leaving 12 bases between. The CDR3 length is 14 residues. For the CDR3, the DNA is TGTGCCAGCAGTCCCCGAGGGGGTAATCAGCCCCAGCATTTT. It translates to CASSPRGGNQPQHF.

The table lists this clonotype with many counts. The J gene is TRBJ2-1, the V gene TRBV29-1; 8 nucleotides align to TRBD1. Per the germline V gene, CDR1 is SQVTM and CDR2 is ANQGSEA. The V segment lost 2 bases and the J segment 2 bases; nucleotides outside the gene matches: 2. The length of the CDR3 is 14 residues. The chain's CDR3 is CSVETGQAYNEQFF. The CDR3 DNA reads TGCAGCGTTGAAACGGGACAGGCCTACAATGAGCAGTTCTTC.

At least ten counts were recorded for this clonotype. V gene TRBV2 combines with J gene TRBJ2-3; D gene uncertain. With 3 bases removed from V and 2 bases from J, the gap between germline ends came to 12 bases. The CDR3 loop spans 15 amino acids. Germline values: CDR1 SNHLY, CDR2 FYNNEI. CDR3 DNA: TGTGCCAGCAGTGAGATCAGAGATAACACAGATACGCAGTATTTT. It encodes CASSEIRDNTDTQYF.

The chain joins TRBV27 to TRBJ2-1; D unresolved. The CDR3 runs to 17 residues. Trimming stripped 1 base from V and 2 bases from J, with 15 bases between. Germline lookup yields CDR1 MNHEY and CDR2 SMNVEV (reference sequence). Here the CDR3 reads CASSLYRTSGTYNEQFF. The CDR3 DNA is TGTGCCAGCAGTTTATATAGGACGAGTGGTACCTACAATGAGCAGTTCTTC.

There are many counts of this clonotype. This chain connects TRBV20-1 to TRBJ2-5; TRBD1 matches at 7 bases. Per germline, CDR1 DFQATT and CDR2 SNEGSKA (reference sequence). The CDR3 has 12 residues. Trimming at V came to 8 bases and at J to 4 bases, leaving 7 bases not matched to a gene. This CDR3 reads CSPRDSLETQYF. As DNA, the CDR3 is TGCAGTCCCCGGGACAGTTTAGAGACCCAGTACTTC.

The sample holds many counts of this clonotype. This rearrangement joins TRBV4-1 to TRBJ2-3, with unresolved D. This CDR3 has 14 residues. Germline V CDR1 and CDR2: MGHRA, YSYEKL. Trimming stripped 3 bases from V and 9 bases from J, with 16 bases between. The CDR3 DNA reads as TGCGCCAGCAGCCATCCTCTTGTGGTGGTCACGCAGTATTTT. The encoded protein is CASSHPLVVVTQYF.

The table lists this clonotype with a few counts. CDR3 in DNA: TGTGCCACCAGCACGTCAGGAGCCTCCTACAATGAGCAGTTCTTC. It yields the protein CATSTSGASYNEQFF. The rearrangement uses TRBV15 and TRBJ2-1; D ambiguous. V was trimmed by 4 bases and J by 0 bases, leaving 10 bases between them. Germline V gives CDR1 LNHNV, CDR2 YYDKDF (reference sequence). The CDR3 has 15 residues.

In its sample, this clonotype was seen many times. The chain joins TRBV12-3 or TRBV12-4 to TRBJ2-7; 8 nucleotides align to TRBD2. The CDR3 totals 12 residues. V shed 6 bases and J 6 bases; nucleotides not matched to a gene: 4. CDR3 coding DNA: TGTGCCAGCAGACTAGCGGCCCTCGAGCAGTACTTC. As protein: CASRLAALEQYF.

The chain employs TRBV7-9 and TRBJ2-5; the match to TRBD1 covers 9 bases. V lost 5 bases, J lost 4 bases, and 5 bases stayed unmatched. Germline assignment: CDR1 SEHNR and CDR2 FQNEAQ (reference sequence). The CDR3 is 14 amino acids. This CDR3 reads CASSTTTGGETQYF. Here the CDR3 DNA reads TGTGCCAGCAGCACAACGACAGGGGGAGAGACCCAGTACTTC.

This clonotype was seen ten or more times. The chain has TRBV29-1 and TRBJ2-5; a weak D match, TRBD1 (6 bases). V lost 0 bases, J lost 4 bases, and 21 bases lay in between. This CDR3 spans 17 amino acids. Germline values: CDR1 SQVTM, CDR2 ANQGSEA. The CDR3 bases are TGCAGCGTTGAAGACACGGACAGACTAAACGTGGCAGAGACCCAGTACTTC. It translates to CSVEDTDRLNVAETQYF.

This sequence joins TRBV3-1 and TRBJ2-2; 8 nucleotides match TRBD2. Germline V lookup: CDR1 LGHDT, CDR2 YNNKEL (reference sequence). The length of the CDR3 is 17 residues. The J segment lost 4 bases and the V segment lost 1 base, leaving 8 bases of the junction unmatched. The CDR3 bases are TGTGCCAGCAGCCAAGGCCTGGCGGGAGGCAGCACCGGGGAGCTGTTTTTT. This translates into CASSQGLAGGSTGELFF. Based on the CDR3 plus reference TRBV3-1 and TRBJ2-2, the full variable domain is DTAVSQTPKYLVTQMGNDKSIKCEQNLGHDTMYWYKQDSKKFLKIMFSYNNKELIINETVPNRFSPKSPDKAHLNLHINSLELGDSAVYFCASSQGLAGGSTGELFFGEGSRLTVL.